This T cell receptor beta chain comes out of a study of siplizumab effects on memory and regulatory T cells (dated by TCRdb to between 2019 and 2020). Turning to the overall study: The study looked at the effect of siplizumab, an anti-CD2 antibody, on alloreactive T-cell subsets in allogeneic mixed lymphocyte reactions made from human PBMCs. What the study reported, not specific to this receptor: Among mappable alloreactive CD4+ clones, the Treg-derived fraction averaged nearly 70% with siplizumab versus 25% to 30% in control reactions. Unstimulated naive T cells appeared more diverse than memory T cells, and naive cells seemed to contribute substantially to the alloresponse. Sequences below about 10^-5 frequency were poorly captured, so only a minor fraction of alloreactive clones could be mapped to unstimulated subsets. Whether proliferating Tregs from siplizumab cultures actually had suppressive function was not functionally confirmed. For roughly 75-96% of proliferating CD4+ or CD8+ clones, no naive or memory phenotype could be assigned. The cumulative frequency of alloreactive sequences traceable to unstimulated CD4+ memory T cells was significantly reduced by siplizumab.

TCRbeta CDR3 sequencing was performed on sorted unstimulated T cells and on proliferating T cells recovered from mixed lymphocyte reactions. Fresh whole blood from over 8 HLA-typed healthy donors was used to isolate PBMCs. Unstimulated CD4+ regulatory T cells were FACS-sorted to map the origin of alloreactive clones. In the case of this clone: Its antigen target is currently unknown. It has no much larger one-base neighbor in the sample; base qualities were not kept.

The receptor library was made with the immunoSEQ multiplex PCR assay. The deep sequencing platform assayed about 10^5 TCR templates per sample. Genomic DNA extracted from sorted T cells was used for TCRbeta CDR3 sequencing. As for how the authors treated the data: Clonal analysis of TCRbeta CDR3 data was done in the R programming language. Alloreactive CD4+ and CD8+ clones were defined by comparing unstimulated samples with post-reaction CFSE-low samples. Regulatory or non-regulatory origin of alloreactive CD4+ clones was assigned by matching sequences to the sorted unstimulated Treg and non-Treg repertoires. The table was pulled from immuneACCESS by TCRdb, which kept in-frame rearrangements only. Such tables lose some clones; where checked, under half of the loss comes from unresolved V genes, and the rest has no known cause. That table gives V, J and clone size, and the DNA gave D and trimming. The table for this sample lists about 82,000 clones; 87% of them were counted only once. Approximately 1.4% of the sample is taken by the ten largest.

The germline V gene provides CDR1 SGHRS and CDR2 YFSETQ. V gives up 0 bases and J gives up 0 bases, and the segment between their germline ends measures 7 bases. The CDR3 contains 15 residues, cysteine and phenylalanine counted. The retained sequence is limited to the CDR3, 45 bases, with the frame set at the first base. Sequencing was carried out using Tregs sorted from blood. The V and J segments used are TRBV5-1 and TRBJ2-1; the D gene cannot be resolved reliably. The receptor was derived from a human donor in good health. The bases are TGCGCCAGCAGCTTGGAACTGAGCTCCTACAATGAGCAGTTCTTC. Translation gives CASSLELSSYNEQFF.